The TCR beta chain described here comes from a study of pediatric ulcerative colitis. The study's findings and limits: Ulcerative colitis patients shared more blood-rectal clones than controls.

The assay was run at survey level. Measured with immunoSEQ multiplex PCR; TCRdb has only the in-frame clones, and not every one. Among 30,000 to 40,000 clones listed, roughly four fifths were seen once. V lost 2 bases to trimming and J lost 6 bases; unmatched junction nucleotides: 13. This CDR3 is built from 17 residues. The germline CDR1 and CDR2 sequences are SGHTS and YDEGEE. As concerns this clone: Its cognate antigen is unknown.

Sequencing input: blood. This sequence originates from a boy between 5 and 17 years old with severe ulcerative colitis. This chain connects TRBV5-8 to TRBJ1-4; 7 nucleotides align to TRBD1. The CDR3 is CASSFGTVSFAHEKLFF. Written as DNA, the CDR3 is TGTGCCAGCAGCTTCGGGACAGTTTCATTTGCTCATGAAAAACTGTTTTTT.